The entry below gives a single T cell receptor beta chain sequence along with its context. Clones were read by immunoSEQ multiplex PCR, and TCRdb kept only the in-frame ones, dropping some. The sample has approximately 500,000 clones, 88% seen once. The data originate from a study of blood T cell repertoires in COVID-19. Those enrolled, adults aged roughly 18 to 89 years, came from about two dozen US areas. Participants were placed into cohorts based on the clinical history they reported. The V gene's germline CDR1 is SGHNT and CDR2 YENEEA. This CDR3 is built from 13 residues. V lost 5 bases and J lost 6, with 11 bases in between.

The V call is TRBV11-3, the J call TRBJ1-3; the D gene is possibly TRBD1 (5 bases). Material: PBMCs or T cells enriched from blood (not recorded which). The sequence came from a woman aged 35 to 49 who had recovered from COVID-19. CDR3 amino acids: CASSGTRINTIYF. The CDR3, as DNA: TGTGCCAGCAGCGGGACTCGGATAAACACCATATATTTT.